The 26 T cell receptor beta chains below come from one sample, sequenced in a study of shared clonotypes between healthy human individuals (dated by TCRdb to 2018 to 2021). The receptor library was made with the immunoSEQ multiplex PCR assay. The immuneACCESS repertoire file appears here via TCRdb, limited to in-frame rearrangements. These files lack a portion of the clones; in checked studies, under half of the deficit traces to unresolved V genes, and the cause of the others is not known. In all, the sample holds around 2,000,000 clones, and roughly 94% of those were seen once. The ten most abundant clones make up 0.1% to 0.15% of the sample. The sample taken for sequencing was naive CD4+ T cells sorted from blood. The sample's cell subset or site label, in plain terms: CD45RA+ positively selected. The receptor source for this set is a young man in good health.

The gene calls are TRBV6-4 and TRBJ1-6; D is unclear. The V end was cut by 4 bases, the J end by 5 bases, with 12 bases between. Per the germline V gene, CDR1 is MRHNA and CDR2 is SNTAGT. CDR3 size: 15 residues. DNA of the CDR3: TGTGCCAGCAGTGTCAGCGAAGCAAATAATTCACCCCTCCACTTT. Translating it yields CASSVSEANNSPLHF.

The chain is built from TRBV19 and TRBJ1-5; 9 positions agree with TRBD1. Germline V gene data show CDR1 as LNHDA and CDR2 as SQIVND (reference sequence). The CDR3 contains 14 residues. V was clipped by 6 bases and J by 7 bases; unmatched bases: 7. The CDR3 spells CASRRDRERQPQHF. The CDR3 DNA reads as TGTGCCAGTAGGCGGGACAGGGAAAGGCAGCCCCAGCATTTT. The variable domain in full, with the rest retrieved from reference TRBV19 and TRBJ1-5, is DGGITQSPKYLFRKEGQNVTLSCEQNLNHDAMYWYRQDPGQGLRLIYYSQIVNDFQKGDIAEGYSVSREKKESFPLTVTSAQKNPTAFYLCASRRDRERQPQHFGDGTRLSIL.

This sequence joins TRBV5-1 and TRBJ2-1, with TRBD2 matching over 9 bases. Unmatched junction bases numbered 6, after V lost 3 bases and J lost 5 bases. Germline V gene data show CDR1 as SGHRS and CDR2 as YFSETQ. The CDR3 runs 15 residues. The CDR3 sequence: CASSSRSSGDNEQFF. The CDR3 DNA reads as TGCGCCAGCAGCTCTAGGTCTAGCGGGGACAATGAGCAGTTCTTC.

The J gene is TRBJ2-3, the V gene TRBV7-9; the D call may be TRBD1 or TRBD2 (6 bases each). The CDR3 is 13 amino acids. Germline lookup yields CDR1 SEHNR and CDR2 FQNEAQ (reference sequence). V gave up 5 bases and J gave up 6 bases, with 12 bases separating them. The CDR3 DNA is TGTGCCAGCAGCCCGGGGGCCATCGATACGCAGTATTTT. This gives the protein CASSPGAIDTQYF.

The chain recombines TRBV6-6 with TRBJ1-2; D unclear. The CDR3 runs 13 residues. V lost 7 bases, J lost 3 bases, and 12 bases lay in between. Germline CDR1 and CDR2: MNHNY and SVGAGI (reference sequence). This chain's CDR3 is CASKRGSDYGYTF. The CDR3, as DNA: TGTGCCAGCAAAAGAGGGTCCGACTATGGCTACACCTTC.

Remarks on this clone: Distinct nucleotide sequences in the sample also encode this CDR3. This sequence joins TRBV20-1 and TRBJ2-7; unclear D gene. V was trimmed by 5 bases and J by 3 bases, leaving 5 bases between them. From germline, CDR1 is DFQATT and CDR2 SNEGSKA (reference sequence). This CDR3 is 10 amino acids long. CDR3 in DNA: TGCAGTGCTGGCAGCTACGAGCAGTACTTC. Translated, it gives CSAGSYEQYF.

The CDR3 loop is CASTTRGPSHPGNTEAFF. CDR3 nucleotide sequence: TGTGCCAGTACCACTCGGGGGCCGTCCCACCCAGGAAACACTGAAGCTTTCTTT. The V and J genes are TRBV19 and TRBJ1-1; possibly TRBD1 for D (6 bases). V gave up 7 bases and J gave up 2 bases, with 26 bases separating them. CDR3 size: 18 residues. The germline CDR1 and CDR2 sequences are LNHDA and SQIVND (reference sequence).

The V and J genes are TRBV4-1 and TRBJ2-7, with 7 bases fitting TRBD1. Unmatched junction bases numbered 11, after V lost 1 base and J lost 5 bases. The length of the CDR3 is 16 residues. CDR1 and CDR2 from the germline V gene are MGHRA and YSYEKL. This CDR3 is CASSQADRVYGNEQYF. Here the CDR3 DNA reads TGCGCCAGCAGCCAAGCTGACAGGGTTTATGGGAACGAGCAGTACTTC.

The V and J genes are TRBV4-2 and TRBJ1-1; D uncertain. The CDR3 is 14 amino acids. CDR1 is LGHNA, CDR2 YNFKEQ, per germline. The V end was cut by 1 base, the J end by 4 bases, with 10 bases between. In DNA form, the CDR3 reads TGTGCCAGCAGCCAAGGCGGGAGGACCACTGAAGCTTTCTTT. Amino acids: CASSQGGRTTEAFF.

This chain links TRBV11-2 with TRBJ2-1; TRBD1 matches at 9 bases. V shed 4 bases and J 7 bases; nucleotides not matched to a gene: 5. CDR3 length: 14 amino acids. Germline V CDR1 and CDR2: SGHAT, FQNNGV. The CDR3 nucleotides are TGTGCCAGCAGCTCTGTACAGGGGGCAAATGAGCAGTTCTTC. Protein: CASSSVQGANEQFF. The full variable domain, in which reference TRBV11-2 and TRBJ2-1 provide the parts outside the CDR3, is EAGVAQSPRYKIIEKRQSVAFWCNPISGHATLYWYQQILGQGPKLLIQFQNNGVVDDSQLPKDRFSAERLKGVDSTLKIQPAKLEDSAVYLCASSSVQGANEQFFGPGTRLTVL.

The rearrangement links TRBV19 to TRBJ2-5, with a tentative D call TRBD1 (5 bases). The length of the CDR3 is 16 residues. The germline gives CDR1 LNHDA, CDR2 SQIVND (reference sequence). V shed 3 bases and J shed 5 bases, with 19 bases lying between them. The CDR3 region is CASSIPRRTGTETQYF. CDR3 nucleotides: TGTGCCAGTAGTATCCCTCGTCGCACAGGAACGGAGACCCAGTACTTC.

The rearrangement links TRBV30 to TRBJ2-2; a weak D match, TRBD1 (6 bases). Germline V CDR1 and CDR2: GTSNPN, SVGIG (reference sequence). Trimming cost V 5 bases and J 1 base, with 11 bases left between them. The CDR3 extends over 14 amino acids. CDR3 region: CAWDTGRNTGELFF. The CDR3 DNA follows: TGTGCCTGGGATACAGGGAGGAACACCGGGGAGCTGTTTTTT.

This clone was observed once. The chain combines TRBV5-1 with TRBJ2-3, with 8 bases lining up with TRBD2. Trimming cost V 4 bases and J 3 bases; bases outside gene matches: 13. This CDR3 contains 17 residues. In germline, CDR1 is SGHRS, CDR2 YFSETQ. The CDR3 DNA sequence: TGCGCCAGCAGCGGGACTAGTGGGGGGTCCTTAACAGATACGCAGTATTTT. Its protein is CASSGTSGGSLTDTQYF.

The chain links TRBV5-3 to TRBJ2-1; the D gene is possibly TRBD2 (6 bases). TRBV5-3 is assigned to the ORF class and has an uncertain function. The CDR3 is made up of 12 amino acids. With 5 bases removed from V and 9 bases from J, the gap between germline ends came to 12 bases. In nucleotides, the CDR3 is TGTGCCAGAAGGTCGACTAGATCTGAGCAGTTCTTC. Translating it yields CARRSTRSEQFF.

The chain links TRBV7-9 to TRBJ1-3; no clear D. Deletions cut 1 base from V and 0 bases from J, with 10 bases between. CDR3 length equals 16 residues. Germline V gene lookup returns CDR1 SEHNR and CDR2 FQNEAQ (reference sequence). CDR3: CASSLDSMSSGNTIYF. The CDR3 DNA sequence: TGTGCCAGCAGCTTAGACTCGATGAGCTCTGGAAACACCATATATTTT.

The rearrangement joins TRBV5-4 to TRBJ1-4; possibly TRBD1 for D (5 bases). V lost 4 bases to trimming and J lost 0 bases, with 19 bases between them. The CDR3 sequence is 18 residues long. In germline, CDR1 is SGHNT, CDR2 YYREEE (reference sequence). CDR3 bases: TGTGCCAGCAGCCCCCCGGGGGTCGGGGGTGCAACTAATGAAAAACTGTTTTTT. Translating it yields CASSPPGVGGATNEKLFF.

The chain joins TRBV6-1 to TRBJ1-4; D gene uncertain. The V gene's germline CDR1 is MNHNS and CDR2 SASEGT. With 6 bases removed from V and 5 bases from J, the gap between germline ends came to 10 bases. This CDR3 region has 13 residues. Here the CDR3 reads CASRIYRNEKLFF. CDR3 sequence (DNA): TGTGCCAGCAGAATATATAGGAATGAAAAACTGTTTTTT.

The chain employs TRBV6-4 and TRBJ2-7; D not certain. The CDR3 sequence is 12 residues long. Trimming left V 2 bases short and J 3 bases short, with 5 bases between. Germline V gene lookup returns CDR1 MRHNA and CDR2 SNTAGT. CDR3 protein: CASSDKSYEQYF. CDR3 in DNA: TGTGCCAGCAGTGACAAGAGCTACGAGCAGTACTTC.

The chain couples TRBV29-1 to TRBJ2-7; 7 bases fit TRBD1. After removal of 6 bases from V and 2 bases from J, the junction contained 4 bases not matched to a gene. CDR1 SQVTM and CDR2 ANQGSEA come from the germline V gene. The CDR3 sequence is 12 residues long. This CDR3 reads CSVIQGAYEQYF. The CDR3 bases are TGCAGCGTGATTCAGGGGGCCTACGAGCAGTACTTC.

The chain employs TRBV6-1 and TRBJ1-1; D is unresolved. The CDR3 is 14 amino acids. V was cut by 6 bases and J by 5 bases, with 16 bases left in between. Germline V CDR1 and CDR2: MNHNS, SASEGT. For the CDR3, the DNA is TGTGCCAGCAGGCAGGATACGTCGGTAACTGAAGCTTTCTTT. The encoded protein is CASRQDTSVTEAFF.

V usage is TRBV2 and J usage is TRBJ1-1; D gene unclear. Germline V gene data show CDR1 as SNHLY and CDR2 as FYNNEI. Between the trimmed V and J ends, which lost 6 bases and 5 bases, there was a span of 10 bases. This CDR3 comprises 12 residues. The CDR3 here is CASRGYWTEAFF. DNA for the CDR3: TGTGCCAGCAGGGGGTATTGGACTGAAGCTTTCTTT.

This chain connects TRBV5-4 to TRBJ2-2; D is perhaps TRBD2 (5 bases). The germline V gene has CDR1 SGHNT and CDR2 YYREEE (reference sequence). The CDR3 extends over 14 amino acids. Between the trimmed V and J ends, which lost 3 bases and 1 base, there was a span of 7 bases. The CDR3 DNA reads TGTGCCAGCAGCTCCCGGGGGAACACCGGGGAGCTGTTTTTT. Translation: CASSSRGNTGELFF. The full variable domain, with the rest looked up from reference TRBV5-4 and TRBJ2-2, is ETGVTQSPTHLIKTRGQQVTLRCSSQSGHNTVSWYQQALGQGPQFIFQYYREEENGRGNFPPRFSGLQFPNYSSELNVNALELDDSALYLCASSSRGNTGELFFGEGSRLTVL.

This clone was recorded a few times. The rearrangement uses TRBV6-5 and TRBJ2-7; D is unresolved. Trimming took 8 bases from V and 3 from J, leaving 8 bases between them. CDR1 and CDR2 (germline): MNHEY, SVGAGI. This CDR3 region has 11 residues. Here the CDR3 reads CASQGNYEQYF. CDR3 sequence (DNA): TGTGCCAGCCAAGGAAACTACGAGCAGTACTTC.

V and J are TRBV5-4 and TRBJ1-2; no reliable D call. V was cut by 5 bases and J by 7 bases, with 21 bases left in between. CDR3 length equals 15 residues. Germline values: CDR1 SGHNT, CDR2 YYREEE (reference sequence). The DNA of the CDR3 is TGTGCCAGCAGGTCACAGCAGGCTTCCGTTTCTGGCTACACCTTC. Amino acids: CASRSQQASVSGYTF.

This clone has just a few counts. This chain connects TRBV5-4 to TRBJ2-5; 9 bases map to TRBD2. Matching the DNA end better, TRBJ2-7 makes the J call doubtful. CDR3 length: 15 amino acids. Germline CDR1 reads SGHNT; CDR2 reads YYREEE (reference sequence). The CDR3: CASSLGLAVTYEQYF. In DNA form, the CDR3 reads TGTGCCAGCAGCTTGGGACTAGCGGTTACCTACGAGCAGTACTTC.

About this clone itself: Other DNA sequences within the sample encode an identical CDR3. The chain joins TRBV19 to TRBJ1-6; the match to TRBD1 covers 7 bases. Unmatched junction bases numbered 5, after V lost 6 bases and J lost 6 bases. The CDR3 length is 14 residues. CDR1 and CDR2 from the germline V gene are LNHDA and SQIVND (reference sequence). The CDR3 sequence: CASSTTGSNSPLHF. The CDR3 DNA follows: TGTGCCAGTAGCACGACAGGGAGTAATTCACCCCTCCACTTT.